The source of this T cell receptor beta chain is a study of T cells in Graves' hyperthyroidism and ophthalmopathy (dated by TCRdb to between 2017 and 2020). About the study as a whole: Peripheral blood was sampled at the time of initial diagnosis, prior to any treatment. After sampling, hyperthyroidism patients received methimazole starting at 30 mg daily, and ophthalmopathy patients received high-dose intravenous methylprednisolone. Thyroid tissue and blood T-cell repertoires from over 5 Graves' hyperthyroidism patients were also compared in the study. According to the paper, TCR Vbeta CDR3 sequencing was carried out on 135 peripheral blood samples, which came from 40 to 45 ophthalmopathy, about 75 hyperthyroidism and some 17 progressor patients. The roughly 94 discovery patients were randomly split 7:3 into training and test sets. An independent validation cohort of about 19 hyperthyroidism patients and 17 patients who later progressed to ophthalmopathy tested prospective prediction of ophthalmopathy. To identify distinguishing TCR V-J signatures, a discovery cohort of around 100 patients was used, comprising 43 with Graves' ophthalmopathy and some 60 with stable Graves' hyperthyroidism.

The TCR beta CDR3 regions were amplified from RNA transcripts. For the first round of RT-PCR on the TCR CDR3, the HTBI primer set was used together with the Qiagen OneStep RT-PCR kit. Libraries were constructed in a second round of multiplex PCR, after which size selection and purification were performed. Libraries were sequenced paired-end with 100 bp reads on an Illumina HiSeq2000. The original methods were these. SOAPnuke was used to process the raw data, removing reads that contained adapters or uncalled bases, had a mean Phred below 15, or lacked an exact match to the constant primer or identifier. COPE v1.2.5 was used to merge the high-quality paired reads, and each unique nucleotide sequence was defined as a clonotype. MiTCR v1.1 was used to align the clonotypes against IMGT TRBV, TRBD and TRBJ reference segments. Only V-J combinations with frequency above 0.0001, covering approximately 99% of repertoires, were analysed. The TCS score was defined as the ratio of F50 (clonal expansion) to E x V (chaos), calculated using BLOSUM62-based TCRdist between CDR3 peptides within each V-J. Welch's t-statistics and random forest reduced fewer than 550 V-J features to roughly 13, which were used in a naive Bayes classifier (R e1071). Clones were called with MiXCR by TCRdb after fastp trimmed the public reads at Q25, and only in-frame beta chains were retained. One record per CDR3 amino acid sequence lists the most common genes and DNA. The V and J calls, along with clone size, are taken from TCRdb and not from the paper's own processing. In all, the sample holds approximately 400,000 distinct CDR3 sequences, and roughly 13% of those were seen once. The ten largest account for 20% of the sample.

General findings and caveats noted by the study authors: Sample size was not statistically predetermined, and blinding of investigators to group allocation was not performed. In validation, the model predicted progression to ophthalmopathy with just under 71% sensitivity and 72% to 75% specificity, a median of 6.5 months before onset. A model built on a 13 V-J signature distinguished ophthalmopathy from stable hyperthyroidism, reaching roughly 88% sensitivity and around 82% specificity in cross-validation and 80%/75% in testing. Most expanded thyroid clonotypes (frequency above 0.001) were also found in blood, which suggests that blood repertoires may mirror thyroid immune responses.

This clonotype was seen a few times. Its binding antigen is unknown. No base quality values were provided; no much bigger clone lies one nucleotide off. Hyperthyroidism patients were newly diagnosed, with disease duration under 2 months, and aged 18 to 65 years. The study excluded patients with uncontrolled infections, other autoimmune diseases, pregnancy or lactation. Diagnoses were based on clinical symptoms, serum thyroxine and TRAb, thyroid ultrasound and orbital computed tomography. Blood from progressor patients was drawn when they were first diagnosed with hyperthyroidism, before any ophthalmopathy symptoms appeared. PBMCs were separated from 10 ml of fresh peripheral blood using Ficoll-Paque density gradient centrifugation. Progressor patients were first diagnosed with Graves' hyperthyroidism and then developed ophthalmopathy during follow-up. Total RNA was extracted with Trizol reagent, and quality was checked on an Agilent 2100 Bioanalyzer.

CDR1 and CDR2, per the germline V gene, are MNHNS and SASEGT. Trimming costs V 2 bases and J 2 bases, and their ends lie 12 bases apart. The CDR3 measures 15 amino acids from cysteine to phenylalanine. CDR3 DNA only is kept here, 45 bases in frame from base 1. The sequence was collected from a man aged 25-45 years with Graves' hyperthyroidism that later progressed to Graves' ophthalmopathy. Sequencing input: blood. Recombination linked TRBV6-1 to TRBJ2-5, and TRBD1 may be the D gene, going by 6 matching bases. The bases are TGTGCCAGCAGTGAAATCACAGGGTTGCAAGAGACCCAGTACTTC. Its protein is CASSEITGLQETQYF.